By share, the clone carrying this T cell receptor (beta chain) ranks as medium-sized. Losses at the gene ends were 11 bases for V and 5 bases for J; bases not matched to a gene: 16. This CDR3 comprises 17 residues. The germline V gene has CDR1 SGHTA and CDR2 FQGNSA. This specimen belongs to a study of neurological immune-mediated disorders. TCRdb reprocessed the 5' RACE reads via MiXCR and lists one record per CDR3 protein. The sample consists of more than 20,000 distinct CDR3 sequences, more than 14% of them appearing once. The V and J genes are TRBV7-2 and TRBJ2-3; 13 bases match TRBD2. This sequence originates from a female donor with HTLV-1-associated myelopathy (HAM/TSP). The specimen was PBMCs. The CDR3 DNA follows: TGTGCCGCCCACGCCCCCCAGGGACTAGCGGGAAAAGATACGCAGTATTTT. Amino acid sequence: CAAHAPQGLAGKDTQYF.